This entry lists 2 T cell receptor beta chains sequenced from one sample in a study of long-term antiretroviral therapy in people with HIV. Researchers ran immunoSEQ v3.0 at survey level. TCRdb's table, derived via immunoSEQ multiplex PCR, lists solely in-frame clones and lacks some. The sample has roughly 29,000 clones, approximately 95% seen once. The sample consisted of unsorted PBMCs, taken 5.3 years after starting antiretroviral therapy. The source is a man aged 45-65 years with HIV.

The V gene is TRBV10-3, the J gene TRBJ2-7; 8 bases line up with TRBD2. The CDR3 spans 13 residues. The germline V gene has CDR1 ENHRY and CDR2 SYGVKD. The ends lost 6 bases at V and 5 bases at J; junction bases unmatched: 6. CDR3 in amino acids: CAIRVGGVDEQYF. The CDR3 DNA reads as TGTGCCATCAGGGTCGGGGGGGTGGACGAGCAGTACTTC.

This clone has just a few counts. V and J are TRBV29-1 and TRBJ1-2, with 7 bases aligning to TRBD1. Losses at the gene ends were 6 bases for V and 4 bases for J; bases not matched to a gene: 8. CDR3 length: 13 amino acids. Germline values: CDR1 SQVTM, CDR2 ANQGSEA. The CDR3 DNA sequence: TGCAGCGTCACCCAGGGGGAAGGCTATGGCTACACCTTC. Amino acids: CSVTQGEGYGYTF.